This T cell receptor (beta chain) comes out of a study of tumor-infiltrating lymphocytes in localized non-small cell lung cancer. J gave up 9 bases and V 3 bases, and 4 bases lay outside the gene matches. The CDR3 covers 14 residues. Germline V CDR1 and CDR2: SGHRS, YFSETQ. Only in-frame clones appear in the TCRdb table, and some are missing; sequencing was by immunoSEQ multiplex PCR. Here the sample spans some 7,800 clones, roughly three quarters being singletons. Sequenced sample: uninvolved lung tissue not adjacent to the tumor. This clonotype was obtained from a human donor with non-small cell lung cancer. This chain uses TRBV5-1 with TRBJ2-1; TRBD2 aligns across 12 bases. In nucleotides, the CDR3 is TGCGCCAGCAGCTCGACTAGCGGGAGTATTGAGCAGTTCTTC. Its protein is CASSSTSGSIEQFF.